What follows is one TCR beta chain and its context. The antigen is unknown. Sample-barcoded 5' priming and a J-beta primer mix drove a second PCR of 7 to 11 cycles. TCRdb fed the 5' RACE reads into MiXCR, producing one record per CDR3 protein. The sample yields about 1.6 million distinct CDR3 sequences, almost 35% seen once. This specimen belongs to a study of blood T cells in healthy people across ages. Study in general: For every two T cells, template switching captured about one barcoded beta molecule. The study's findings and limits: Diversity estimates drawn from one million T cells were deemed underestimates.

This CDR3 spans 11 amino acids. Germline CDR1 DFQATT, CDR2 SNEGSKA (reference sequence). The ends were cut back, 5 bases at V and 7 bases at J, with 11 bases in the middle. Per-sample yields of isolated PBMCs were at least 7 million. The V and J genes are TRBV20-1 and TRBJ1-1; no firm D call. The sequencing input was blood. This TCR was sampled from a woman younger than 45 in good health. CDR3 bases: TGCAGTGCTCCGTCCGTGAGTGAAGCTTTCTTT. Translating it yields CSAPSVSEAFF.